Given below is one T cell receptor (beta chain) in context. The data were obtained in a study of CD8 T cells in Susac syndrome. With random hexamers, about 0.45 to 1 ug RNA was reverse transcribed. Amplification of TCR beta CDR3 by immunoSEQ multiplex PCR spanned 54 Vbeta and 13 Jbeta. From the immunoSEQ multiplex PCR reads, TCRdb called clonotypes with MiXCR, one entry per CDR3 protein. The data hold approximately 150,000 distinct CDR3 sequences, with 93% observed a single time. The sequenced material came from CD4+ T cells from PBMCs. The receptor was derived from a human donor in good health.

CDR3 sequence reads: CASSPGDGTWAQYF. CDR3 in DNA: TGTGCCAGCAGCCCCGGGGACGGGACCTGGGCCCAGTACTTC. This sequence joins TRBV6-5 and TRBJ2-5; D is perhaps TRBD1 or TRBD2 (5 bases each). In germline, CDR1 is MNHEY, CDR2 SVGAGI. There are 14 residues in the CDR3. The ends were cut back, 6 bases at V and 9 bases at J, with 20 bases in the middle.